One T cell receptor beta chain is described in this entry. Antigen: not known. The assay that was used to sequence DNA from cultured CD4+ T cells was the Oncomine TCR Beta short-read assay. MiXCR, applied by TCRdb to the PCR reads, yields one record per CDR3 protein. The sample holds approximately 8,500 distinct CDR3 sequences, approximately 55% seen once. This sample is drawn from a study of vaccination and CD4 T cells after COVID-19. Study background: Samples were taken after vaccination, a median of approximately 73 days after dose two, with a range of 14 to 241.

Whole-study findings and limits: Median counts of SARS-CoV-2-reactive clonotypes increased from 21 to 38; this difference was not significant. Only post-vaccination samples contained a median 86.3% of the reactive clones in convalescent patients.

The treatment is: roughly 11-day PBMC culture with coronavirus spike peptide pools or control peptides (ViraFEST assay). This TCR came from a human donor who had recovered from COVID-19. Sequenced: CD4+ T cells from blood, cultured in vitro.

The CDR3 nucleotides read TGTGCCAGCAGCATGAGACAGAAGAACACTGAAGCTTTCTTT. Translated: CASSMRQKNTEAFF. The chain employs TRBV7-6 and TRBJ1-1; possibly TRBD1 for D (5 bases). Looked up from germline, CDR1 is SGHVS and CDR2 is FNYEAQ. This CDR3 has 14 residues. V was cut by 5 bases and J by 1 base, with 11 bases left in between.